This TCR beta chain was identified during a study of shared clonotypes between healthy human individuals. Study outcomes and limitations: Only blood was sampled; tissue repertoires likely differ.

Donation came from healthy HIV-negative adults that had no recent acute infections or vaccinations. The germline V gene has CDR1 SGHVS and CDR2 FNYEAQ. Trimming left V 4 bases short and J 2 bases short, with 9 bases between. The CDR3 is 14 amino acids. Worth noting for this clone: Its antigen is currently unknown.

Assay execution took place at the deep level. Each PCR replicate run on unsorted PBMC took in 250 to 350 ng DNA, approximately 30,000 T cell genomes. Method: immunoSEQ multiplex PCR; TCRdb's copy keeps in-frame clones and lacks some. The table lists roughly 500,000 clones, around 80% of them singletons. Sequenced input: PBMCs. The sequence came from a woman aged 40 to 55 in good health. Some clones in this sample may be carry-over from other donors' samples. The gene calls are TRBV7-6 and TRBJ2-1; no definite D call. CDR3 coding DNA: TGTGCCAGCAGCTCTCTAGATACCTACAATGAGCAGTTCTTC. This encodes CASSSLDTYNEQFF.